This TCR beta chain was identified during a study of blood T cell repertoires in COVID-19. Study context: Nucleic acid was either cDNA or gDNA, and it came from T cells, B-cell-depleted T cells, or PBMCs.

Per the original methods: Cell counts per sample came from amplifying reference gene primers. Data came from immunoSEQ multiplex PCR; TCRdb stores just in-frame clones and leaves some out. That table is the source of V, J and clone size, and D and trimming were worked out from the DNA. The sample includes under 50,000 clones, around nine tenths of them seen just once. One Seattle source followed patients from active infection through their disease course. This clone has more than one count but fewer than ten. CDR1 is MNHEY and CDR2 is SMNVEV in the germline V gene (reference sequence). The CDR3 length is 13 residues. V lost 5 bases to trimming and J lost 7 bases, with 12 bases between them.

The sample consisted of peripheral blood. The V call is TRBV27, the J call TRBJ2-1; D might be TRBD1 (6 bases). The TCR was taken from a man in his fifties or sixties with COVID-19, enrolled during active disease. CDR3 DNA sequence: TGTGCCAGCAGTCTAGGACAGTCAAATGAGCAGTTCTTC. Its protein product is CASSLGQSNEQFF.